This TCR beta chain was obtained from a study of cytomegalovirus exposure and HLA in healthy donors. Overall study findings and caveats: Later on, analysis showed that most CMV-associated TCR beta chains appeared to be HLA-restricted.

Notes on this clone: What it recognizes is unknown.

Both 60 Vbeta primers and 13 Jbeta primers went into the PCR. Profiled with immunoSEQ multiplex PCR; TCRdb holds only in-frame clones, not every one. The data hold some 110,000 clones, with approximately 82% observed a single time. This CDR3 region has 12 residues. Trimming took 6 bases from V and 0 from J; bases not matched to a gene: 1. Germline V gene lookup returns CDR1 SQVTM and CDR2 ANQGSEA. Sequencing was performed on PBMCs. This chain links TRBV29-1 with TRBJ1-2; TRBD1 agrees at 7 bases. The TCR originated in a man aged 35 to 55 in good health and CMV-seronegative. The CDR3 loop reads CSVGTANYGYTF. In nucleotides, the CDR3 is TGCAGCGTGGGGACAGCTAACTATGGCTACACCTTC.